These T cell receptor beta chains were read from a single sample in a study of blood T cell repertoires in COVID-19. The protocol was immunoSEQ multiplex PCR, while the TCRdb copy is restricted to in-frame clones and leaves out a portion. The sample holds around 300,000 clones, around 89% seen once. The sample was peripheral blood. The receptors were sampled from a woman in her thirties or forties with acute or convalescent COVID-19. Each CDR3 is given with its conserved first and last residue. A D gene is named only where the DNA matches it firmly. Clone size is given for some rows only: seen once, a few or many times, or a class if the clone is expanded.

TRBV18,.,.,15,TRBJ1-3,TGTGCCAGCTCACCAGCCGGGGGACCTGGAAACACCATATATTTT,CASSPAGGPGNTIYF
TRBV3-1/TRBV3-2,.,.,12,TRBJ1-4,TGTGCCAGCAGCCAAGTAAAAGAAAAACTGTTTTTT,CASSQVKEKLFF
TRBV5-1,.,.,15,TRBJ1-2,TGCGCCAGCAGCTTGGCCTTGGGGCAGCGGGATGGCTACACCTTC,CASSLALGQRDGYTF
TRBV12-3/TRBV12-4,.,.,13,TRBJ1-1,TGTGCCAGCAGATCGGACAGTCACACTGAAGCTTTCTTT,CASRSDSHTEAFF
TRBV5-1,.,TRBD1,15,TRBJ2-1,TGCGCCAGCAGCCTCCGTGGACAGGGGGTCAATGAGCAGTTCTTC,CASSLRGQGVNEQFF
TRBV18,.,.,15,TRBJ1-1,TGTGCCAGCTCACCTCCGGCCGGGATGAACACTGAAGCTTTCTTT,CASSPPAGMNTEAFF
TRBV20-1,.,.,11,TRBJ2-1,TGCAGTGCTCCATTTGGGCATGAGCAGTTCTTC,CSAPFGHEQFF
TRBV7-2,.,.,14,TRBJ1-5,TGTGCCAGCAGCTTGGCGGCATACAATCAGCCCCAGCATTTT,CASSLAAYNQPQHF
TRBV10-3,once,TRBD1,16,TRBJ1-5,TGTGCCATCAGTGAATGGGACAGGGGAAGCAATCAGCCCCAGCATTTT,CAISEWDRGSNQPQHF
TRBV29-1,.,TRBD1,16,TRBJ1-2,TGCAGCGTCGCCGACAGGGCCCCTCCTCCGGGCGATGGCTACACCTTC,CSVADRAPPPGDGYTF
TRBV18,.,TRBD1,12,TRBJ1-1,TGTGCCAGCCAGGGGGCGAGCACTGAAGCTTTCTTT,CASQGASTEAFF
TRBV7-9,.,.,14,TRBJ1-1,TGTGCCAGCAGCTTACAGGGTGGTAACACTGAAGCTTTCTTT,CASSLQGGNTEAFF
TRBV18,.,.,14,TRBJ1-2,TGTGCCAGCTCACCACCAAACAGTAACTATGGCTACACCTTC,CASSPPNSNYGYTF
TRBV10-2,.,TRBD1,15,TRBJ2-1,TGCGCCAGCAGGCCCCCGGGGACAGGGGGCAATGAGCAGTTCTTC,CASRPPGTGGNEQFF
TRBV28,.,.,16,TRBJ1-1,TGTGCCAGCAGTTTTCCCACCAGCGACAGGCACACTGAAGCTTTCTTT,CASSFPTSDRHTEAFF
TRBV2,.,.,14,TRBJ2-1,TGTGCCAGCAGTGTTGTCGTATCGGGCAATGAGCAGTTCTTC,CASSVVVSGNEQFF
TRBV7-9,.,TRBD1,15,TRBJ2-5,TGTGCCAGCAGCGAGTGGACAGGGGGCGGGGAGACCCAGTACTTC,CASSEWTGGGETQYF